These 7 T cell receptor beta chains were all obtained from the same sample, sequenced in a study of cytomegalovirus exposure and HLA in healthy donors. Measured with immunoSEQ multiplex PCR; TCRdb has only the in-frame clones, and not every one. The table lists some 180,000 clones, about 89% of them singletons. The sequenced material came from PBMCs. The receptors originated from a man in his thirties or forties in good health and CMV-seropositive.

The chain employs TRBV7-8 and TRBJ2-7, with a possible D match to TRBD2 (5 bases). The CDR3 loop spans 14 amino acids. With 1 base removed from V and 1 base from J, the gap between germline ends came to 8 bases. Germline V gene lookup returns CDR1 SGHVS and CDR2 FQNEAQ. CDR3 DNA: TGTGCCAGCAGCTTAGTGGACTGGTCCTACGAGCAGTACTTC. This translates into CASSLVDWSYEQYF.

CDR3 sequence reads: CAISDARGQYF. CDR3 bases: TGTGCCATCAGTGATGCCAGGGGGCAGTACTTC. This chain links TRBV10-3 with TRBJ2-7; D is perhaps TRBD1 (6 bases). CDR1 is ENHRY and CDR2 is SYGVKD in the germline V gene. V dropped 3 bases and J dropped 9 bases, with 9 bases sitting between them. There are 11 residues in the CDR3.

The chain joins TRBV5-5 to TRBJ1-6, with D possibly matching TRBD1 (5 bases). The CDR3 is 19 residues long. V lost 0 bases and J lost 8, with 24 bases in between. CDR1 and CDR2 from the germline V gene are SGHKS and YYEKEE (reference sequence). CDR3: CASSLGNGWGGGFDSPLHF. CDR3 DNA sequence: TGTGCCAGCAGCTTGGGTAACGGGTGGGGCGGAGGTTTTGATTCACCCCTCCACTTT.

This clone showed up just once. The CDR3 region is CASSPTTGAPEAFF. CDR3 DNA: TGCGCCAGCAGCCCGACAACAGGGGCCCCTGAAGCTTTCTTT. The chain uses TRBV5-1 and TRBJ1-1; TRBD1 matches at 7 bases. Losses at the gene ends were 4 bases for V and 6 bases for J; bases not matched to a gene: 9. The CDR3 totals 14 residues. The V gene's germline CDR1 is SGHRS and CDR2 YFSETQ.

This chain joins TRBV19 and TRBJ2-6, with D possibly TRBD1 on 6 matching bases. The CDR3 is 16 amino acids. The V end was cut by 3 bases, the J end by 2 bases, with 11 bases between. Germline V CDR1 and CDR2: LNHDA, SQIVND (reference sequence). In DNA, the CDR3 is TGTGCCAGTAGTATTGTATCAGGGGCTGGGGCCAACGTCCTGACTTTC. Translated, it gives CASSIVSGAGANVLTF.

This chain connects TRBV30 to TRBJ2-3, with 7 nucleotides matching TRBD2. The CDR3 spans 14 residues. V shed 1 base, J shed 4 bases, and the junction held 5 bases outside the gene matches. Germline loops: CDR1 GTSNPN, CDR2 SVGIG (reference sequence). The CDR3 here is CAWSGSGDPDTQYF. The CDR3 coding sequence is TGTGCCTGGAGTGGAAGCGGGGACCCAGATACGCAGTATTTT.

This sequence joins TRBV4-1 and TRBJ1-2; 11 bases match TRBD1. V trimming: 0 bases; J trimming: 6 bases; junction bases outside the gene matches: 9. This CDR3 has 17 amino acids. In germline, CDR1 is MGHRA, CDR2 YSYEKL. DNA of the CDR3: TGCGCCAGCAGCCAAGAACTCGGGACAGGGGGTTTTAATGGCTACACCTTC. It is translated as CASSQELGTGGFNGYTF.